This T cell receptor beta chain was captured by sequencing in a study of identical twins. Germline CDR1 reads DFQATT; CDR2 reads SNEGSKA (reference sequence). With 5 bases clipped from V and 3 bases from J, the junction kept 10 bases outside the gene matches. This CDR3 spans 14 amino acids. Through template switching, a universal primer site was introduced, and the cDNA contained unique molecular identifiers. TCRdb passed the 5' RACE reads through MiXCR, listing each CDR3 protein once. The sample consists of approximately 590,000 distinct CDR3 sequences, around 9.6% of them appearing once. Turning to this clonotype: The antigen is unknown.

Regarding the study as a whole: There is a chance that invariant MAIT and iNKT cells partially muddied zero-insertion analyses. With beta out-of-frame sequences, excess sharing by twins was weaker. Out-of-frame alpha sequences common to twins were enriched for low generation probability.

This sample also appeared in a second study, on yellow fever vaccine responses in identical twins.

The source is a young woman in good health. The chain links TRBV20-1 to TRBJ2-7; 7 bases align to TRBD1. The sequenced material came from PBMCs. CDR3 bases: TGCAGTGCTTCCCAGCGACAGGGTAGCTACGAGCAGTACTTC. As protein: CSASQRQGSYEQYF.